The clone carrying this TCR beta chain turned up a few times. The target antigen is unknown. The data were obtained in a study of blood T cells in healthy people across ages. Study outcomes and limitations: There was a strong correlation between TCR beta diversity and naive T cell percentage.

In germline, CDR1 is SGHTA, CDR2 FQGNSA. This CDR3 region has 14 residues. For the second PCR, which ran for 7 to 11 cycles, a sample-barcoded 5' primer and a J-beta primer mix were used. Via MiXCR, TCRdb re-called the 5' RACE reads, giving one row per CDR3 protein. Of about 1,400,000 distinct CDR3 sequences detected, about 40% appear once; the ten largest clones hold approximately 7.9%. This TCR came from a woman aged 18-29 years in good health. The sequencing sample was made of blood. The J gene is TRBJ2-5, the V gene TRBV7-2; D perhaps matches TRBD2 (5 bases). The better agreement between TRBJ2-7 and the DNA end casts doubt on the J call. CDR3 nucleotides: TGTGCCAGCAGCTACGCCGGGATTACCTCCGAGCAGTACTTC. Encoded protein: CASSYAGITSEQYF.